A single sample is the source of the 13 T cell receptor beta chains below, sequenced in a study of T cells after yellow fever vaccination. TCRdb analysed the 5' RACE reads with MiXCR anew, one entry per CDR3 protein. This sample carries around 340,000 distinct CDR3 sequences, 12% of them seen once, and the ten largest clones take more than 3%. The sample was CD4+ T cells sorted from PBMCs, taken 15 days after the yellow fever booster vaccination. These receptors were obtained from a man in his late teens or twenties who received the YFV17D yellow fever vaccine.

A few counts support this clonotype. The chain recombines TRBV21-1 with TRBJ2-5. TRBV21-1 is shown as a pseudogene. The CDR3 is 14 residues long. The CDR3 bases are TGTGCCAGCAGCAAAGGGGGAAGTTGGGAGACCCAGTACTTC. The encoded protein is CASSKGGSWETQYF.

V gene TRBV5-1 combines with J gene TRBJ2-2; D gene uncertain. Germline CDR1 is SGHRS and CDR2 is YFSETQ. V was trimmed by 2 bases and J by 5 bases, leaving 10 bases between them. The CDR3 spans 14 residues. CDR3 amino acids: CASSLGVPTGELFF. The CDR3 DNA is TGCGCCAGCAGCTTAGGTGTCCCTACCGGGGAGCTGTTTTTT. Looking up the rest from reference TRBV5-1 and TRBJ2-2 gives the full variable domain: KAGVTQTPRYLIKTRGQQVTLSCSPISGHRSVSWYQQTPGQGLQFLFEYFSETQRNKGNFPGRFSGRQFSNSRSEMNVSTLELGDSALYLCASSLGVPTGELFFGEGSRLTVL.

This clonotype has only a few counts. The V call is TRBV28, the J call TRBJ1-5; D uncertain. The germline CDR1 and CDR2 sequences are MDHEN and SYDVKM. V dropped 3 bases and J dropped 6 bases, with 6 bases sitting between them. The CDR3 extends over 12 amino acids. As DNA, the CDR3 is TGTGCCAGCAGTTTTCAACGTCAGCCCCAGCATTTT. Translation gives CASSFQRQPQHF.

The gene calls are TRBV2 and TRBJ2-1; 9 bases fit TRBD2. V lost 3 bases, J lost 10 bases, and 10 bases stayed unmatched. The CDR3 runs to 15 residues. Germline V lookup: CDR1 SNHLY, CDR2 FYNNEI. The CDR3 DNA follows: TGTGCCAGCAGTGACGGGACTAGCTTCTGGGGAGAGCAGTTCTTC. This translates into CASSDGTSFWGEQFF.

This clonotype was observed a single time. The rearrangement uses TRBV7-2 and TRBJ2-1; TRBD1 aligns across 11 bases. J was trimmed by 3 bases and V by 10 bases; bases with no gene match: 5. In germline, CDR1 is SGHTA, CDR2 FQGNSA. The CDR3 has 14 residues. The CDR3 region is CAIRGQGGYNEQFF. Here the CDR3 DNA reads TGTGCCATTCGGGGACAGGGGGGCTACAATGAGCAGTTCTTC.

The chain uses TRBV6-2 or TRBV6-3 and TRBJ2-2; TRBD1 aligns across 7 bases. Unmatched junction bases numbered 3, after V lost 7 bases and J lost 1 base. The CDR3 consists of 14 residues. Germline assignment: CDR1 MNHEY and CDR2 SVGEGT. The CDR3 reads CASTGGQNTGELFF. CDR3 in DNA: TGTGCCAGCACAGGGGGTCAGAACACCGGGGAGCTGTTTTTT.

This chain joins TRBV6-5 and TRBJ1-4; weak D call: TRBD1 (5 bases). The CDR3 is 16 amino acids. V gave up 5 bases and J gave up 7 bases, with 20 bases separating them. The germline V gene has CDR1 MNHEY and CDR2 SVGAGI. The CDR3 sequence: CASSEIGAADGEKLFF. The CDR3 nucleotides are TGTGCCAGCAGTGAGATCGGGGCCGCCGATGGTGAAAAACTGTTTTTT.

The table lists this clonotype with a few counts. The gene calls are TRBV6-5 and TRBJ2-7, with D possibly being TRBD2 (5 bases). Deletions cut 6 bases from V and 0 bases from J, with 12 bases between. Germline V CDR1 and CDR2: MNHEY, SVGAGI. The CDR3 sequence is 14 residues long. CDR3 in DNA: TGTGCCAGCAGGAGGGAACGGGACTCCTACGAGCAGTACTTC. Protein product: CASRRERDSYEQYF.

The rearrangement links TRBV20-1 to TRBJ1-4; possible D gene TRBD1, 5 bases. V dropped 1 base and J dropped 7 bases, with 7 bases sitting between them. The CDR3 covers 12 residues. The germline V gene has CDR1 DFQATT and CDR2 SNEGSKA (reference sequence). The chain's CDR3 is CSARVQGEKLFF. The CDR3 nucleotides are TGCAGTGCTAGAGTTCAGGGTGAAAAACTGTTTTTT.

This clonotype was observed at least ten times. This chain connects TRBV5-1 to TRBJ2-1; D gene uncertain. CDR1 and CDR2 from the germline V gene are SGHRS and YFSETQ. Trimming left V 2 bases short and J 4 bases short, with 7 bases between. The CDR3 covers 13 residues. CDR3 nucleotides: TGCGCCAGCAGCTTTGAGGATTACAATGAGCAGTTCTTC. This gives the protein CASSFEDYNEQFF.

This chain connects TRBV6-1 to TRBJ1-4; 7 nucleotides agree with TRBD1. The germline CDR1 and CDR2 sequences are MNHNS and SASEGT. This CDR3 has 15 amino acids. V was clipped by 6 bases and J by 8 bases; unmatched bases: 12. In nucleotides, the CDR3 is TGTGCCAGCAGCCAACAGGGGAACGCTGGAGAAAAACTGTTTTTT. Translated, it gives CASSQQGNAGEKLFF.

This clonotype was picked up a small number of times. The CDR3 region has the DNA TGTGCCAGCAGCCCCGAATACACCGGGGAGCTGTTTTTT. The encoded protein is CASSPEYTGELFF. The chain is built from TRBV7-2 and TRBJ2-2; D ambiguous. The germline V gene has CDR1 SGHTA and CDR2 FQGNSA. The CDR3 runs 13 residues. Trimming removed 5 bases from V and 3 bases from J, with 7 bases in between.

This clonotype was seen more than once but under ten times. The CDR3 region has the DNA TGTGCCAGCAGCCAAGAGACAGATAATTCACCCCTCCACTTT. Translating it yields CASSQETDNSPLHF. The chain combines TRBV14 with TRBJ1-6, with D possibly being TRBD1 (5 bases). CDR1 and CDR2 from the germline V gene are SGHDN and FVKESK. The CDR3 length is 14 residues. V was clipped by 0 bases and J by 5 bases, with 5 bases between them.